Listed below are T cell receptor beta chains from one sample, sequenced in a study of shared clonotypes between healthy human individuals. Generated by immunoSEQ multiplex PCR, the TCRdb table keeps only in-frame clones and is missing some. The sample has approximately 740,000 clones; under 80% are singletons. The sequenced sample was memory CD4+ T cells sorted from blood. These receptors originate from a woman aged 25 to 45 in good health. The CDR3 runs from the conserved cysteine through the conserved F or W. The order of the fields is CDR3 protein, J gene, V gene.

CASSSHRGSSYNEQFF,TRBJ2-1,TRBV5-5
CASSEGSGYYGYTF,TRBJ1-2,TRBV9
CASSRVKGTYEQYF,TRBJ2-7,TRBV23-1
CASSGGLDTQYF,TRBJ2-3,TRBV10-1
CASSSGQHTDMQYF,TRBJ2-3,TRBV5-1
CASNIGYTQYF,TRBJ2-3,TRBV27
CASSLDGDRAYF,TRBJ1-3,TRBV5-1
CASSLQGRSGDTQYF,TRBJ2-3,TRBV28
CASTTPSGRFNEQFF,TRBJ2-1,TRBV7-2
CASRRDVAYEQYF,TRBJ2-7,TRBV6-5
CASSLGQGASTDTQYF,TRBJ2-3,TRBV5-1
CASSLGTYTGELFF,TRBJ2-2,TRBV11-2
CASSVEEATSGRNGNEQFF,TRBJ2-1,TRBV9
CASSESFGELFF,TRBJ2-2,TRBV6-1
CASSPFGGGSVQPQHF,TRBJ1-5,TRBV19
CASSLEGGTGRFF,TRBJ2-1,TRBV5-1
CASSTLPGQQNQPQHF,TRBJ1-5,TRBV19
CASNGARLSEAFF,TRBJ1-1,TRBV28
CSVESLAGDGYTF,TRBJ1-2,TRBV29-1
CASSSGSSGNTIYF,TRBJ1-3,TRBV5-6
CASKTGGDPYEQYF,TRBJ2-7,TRBV30
CASSLGAASATQYF,TRBJ2-5,TRBV7-2
CASSPPRGEQYF,TRBJ2-7,TRBV18
CASSFSGFGVNTGELFF,TRBJ2-2,TRBV7-8
CASSPAGGPGANVLTF,TRBJ2-6,TRBV5-1
CSVVRASSYEQYF,TRBJ2-7,TRBV29-1
CASNGGSNQPQHF,TRBJ1-5,TRBV6-1
CASSPGLVTYEQYF,TRBJ2-7,TRBV27
CSASLGGELFF,TRBJ2-2,TRBV20-1
CASSDHRDTQYF,TRBJ2-3,TRBV2
CAARPPLAGGQSFF,TRBJ2-1,TRBV6-1
CASSPTGMGETQYF,TRBJ2-5,TRBV7-7
CASSIGTVQRTQYF,TRBJ2-5,TRBV19
CASSIVGANEQFF,TRBJ2-1,TRBV19
CASSWGRDRRTDTQYF,TRBJ2-3,TRBV5-1
CASRGLAGGNTDTQYF,TRBJ2-3,TRBV28
CASSTDRAENSPLHF,TRBJ1-6,TRBV6-5
CASSLDPPRGGLMNTGELFF,TRBJ2-2,TRBV5-1
CASSLLWNTEAFF,TRBJ1-1,TRBV27
CASSPAMDETQYF,TRBJ2-5,TRBV18
CASSAGTSGRTDTQYF,TRBJ2-3,TRBV5-1
CASSEYEGVTQYF,TRBJ2-5,TRBV25-1
CASSRQSEQFF,TRBJ2-1,TRBV5-4
CASSHRDRSFAGELFF,TRBJ2-2,TRBV7-9
CASSLYSKNTEAFF,TRBJ1-1,TRBV28
CASSKGASGNTDTQYF,TRBJ2-3,TRBV21-1
CASSVSWGDTEAFF,TRBJ1-1,TRBV9